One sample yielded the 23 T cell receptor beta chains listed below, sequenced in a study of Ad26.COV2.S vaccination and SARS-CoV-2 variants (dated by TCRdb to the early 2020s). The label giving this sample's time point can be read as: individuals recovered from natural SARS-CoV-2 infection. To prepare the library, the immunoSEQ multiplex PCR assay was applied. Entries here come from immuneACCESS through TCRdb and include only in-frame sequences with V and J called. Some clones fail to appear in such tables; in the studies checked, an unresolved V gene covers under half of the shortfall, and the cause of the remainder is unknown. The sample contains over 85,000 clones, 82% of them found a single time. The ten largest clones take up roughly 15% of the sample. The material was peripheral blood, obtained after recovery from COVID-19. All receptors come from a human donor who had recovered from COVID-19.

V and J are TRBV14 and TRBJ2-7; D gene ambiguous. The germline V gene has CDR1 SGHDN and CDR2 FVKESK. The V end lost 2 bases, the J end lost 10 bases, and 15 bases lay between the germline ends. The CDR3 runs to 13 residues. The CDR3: CASSQLPTYRQYF. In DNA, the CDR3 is TGTGCCAGCAGCCAACTACCGACTTATCGCCAGTACTTC.

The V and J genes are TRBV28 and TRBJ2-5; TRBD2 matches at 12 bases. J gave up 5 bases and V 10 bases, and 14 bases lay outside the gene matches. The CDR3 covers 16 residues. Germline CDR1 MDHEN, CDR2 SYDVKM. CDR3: CATTSTSGSSRETQYF. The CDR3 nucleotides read TGTGCCACTACGTCGACTAGCGGGAGTTCCCGGGAGACCCAGTACTTC.

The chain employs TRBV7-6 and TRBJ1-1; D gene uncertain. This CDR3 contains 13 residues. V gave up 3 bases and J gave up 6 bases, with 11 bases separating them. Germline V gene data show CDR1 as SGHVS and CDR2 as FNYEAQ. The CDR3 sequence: CASSFGRGSEAFF. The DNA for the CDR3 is TGTGCCAGCAGCTTCGGCCGAGGGTCTGAAGCTTTCTTT.

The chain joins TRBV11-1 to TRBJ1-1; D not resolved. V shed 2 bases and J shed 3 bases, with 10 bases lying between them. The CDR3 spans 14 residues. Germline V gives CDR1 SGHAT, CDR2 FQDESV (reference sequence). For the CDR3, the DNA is TGTGCCAGCAGCTTACGGCGATTGGACACTGAAGCTTTCTTT. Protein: CASSLRRLDTEAFF.

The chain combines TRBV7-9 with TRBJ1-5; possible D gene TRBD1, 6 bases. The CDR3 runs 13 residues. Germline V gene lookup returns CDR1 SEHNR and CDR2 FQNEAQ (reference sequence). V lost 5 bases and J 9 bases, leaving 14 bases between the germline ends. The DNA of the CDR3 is TGTGCCAGCAGCCCTAAGGGGGATATGCCCCAGCATTTT. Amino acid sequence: CASSPKGDMPQHF.

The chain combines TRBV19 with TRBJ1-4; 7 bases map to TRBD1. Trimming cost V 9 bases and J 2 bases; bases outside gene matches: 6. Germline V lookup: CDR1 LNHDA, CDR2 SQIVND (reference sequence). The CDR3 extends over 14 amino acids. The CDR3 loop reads CASFPGGTNEKLFF. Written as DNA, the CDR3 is TGTGCCAGCTTCCCAGGGGGGACTAATGAAAAACTGTTTTTT.

The chain's CDR3 is CASSYSDKPYEQYF. CDR3 bases: TGTGCCAGCAGTTACTCGGACAAACCCTACGAGCAGTACTTC. The rearrangement joins TRBV6-5 to TRBJ2-7; tentative D call: TRBD1 (5 bases). Trimming removed 0 bases at V and 2 bases at J, with 8 bases between. This CDR3 is built from 14 residues. Germline CDR1 MNHEY, CDR2 SVGAGI.

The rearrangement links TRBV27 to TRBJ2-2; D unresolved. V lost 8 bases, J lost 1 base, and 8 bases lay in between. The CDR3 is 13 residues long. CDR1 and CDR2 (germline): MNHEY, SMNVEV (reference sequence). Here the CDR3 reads CASSQLNTGELFF. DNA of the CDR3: TGTGCCAGCTCCCAGTTGAACACCGGGGAGCTGTTTTTT.

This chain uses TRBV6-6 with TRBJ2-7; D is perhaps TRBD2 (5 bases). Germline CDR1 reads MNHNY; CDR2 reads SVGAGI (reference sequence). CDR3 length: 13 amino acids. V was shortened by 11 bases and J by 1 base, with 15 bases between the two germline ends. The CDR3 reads CAATRSGSYEQYF. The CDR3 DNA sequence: TGTGCCGCAACGCGCTCGGGGTCCTACGAGCAGTACTTC.

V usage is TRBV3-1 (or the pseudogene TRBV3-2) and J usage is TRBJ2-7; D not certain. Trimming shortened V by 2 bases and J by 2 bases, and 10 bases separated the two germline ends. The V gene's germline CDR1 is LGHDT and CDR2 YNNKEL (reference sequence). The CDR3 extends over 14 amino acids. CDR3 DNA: TGTGCCAGCAGCCAATCGGCAGGACCCTACGAGCAGTACTTC. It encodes CASSQSAGPYEQYF.

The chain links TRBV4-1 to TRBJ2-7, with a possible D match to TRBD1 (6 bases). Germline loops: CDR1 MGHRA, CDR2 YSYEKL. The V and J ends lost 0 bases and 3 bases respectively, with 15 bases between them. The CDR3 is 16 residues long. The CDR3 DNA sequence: TGCGCCAGCAGCCAAGATACAGGGCTTGGTTACTACGAGCAGTACTTC. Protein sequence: CASSQDTGLGYYEQYF.

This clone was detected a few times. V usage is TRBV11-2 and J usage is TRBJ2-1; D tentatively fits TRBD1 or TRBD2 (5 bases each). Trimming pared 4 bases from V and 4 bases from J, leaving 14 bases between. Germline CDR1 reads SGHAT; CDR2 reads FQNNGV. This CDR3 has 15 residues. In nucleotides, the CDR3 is TGTGCCAGCAGCTATACTTCGGGGACGTACAATGAGCAGTTCTTC. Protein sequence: CASSYTSGTYNEQFF.

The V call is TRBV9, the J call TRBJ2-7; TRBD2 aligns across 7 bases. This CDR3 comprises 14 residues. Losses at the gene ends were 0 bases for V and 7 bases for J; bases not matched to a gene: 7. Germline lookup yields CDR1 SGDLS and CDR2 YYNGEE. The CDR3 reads CASSVVAGAGEQYF. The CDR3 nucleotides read TGTGCCAGCAGCGTAGTTGCGGGAGCGGGGGAGCAGTACTTC.

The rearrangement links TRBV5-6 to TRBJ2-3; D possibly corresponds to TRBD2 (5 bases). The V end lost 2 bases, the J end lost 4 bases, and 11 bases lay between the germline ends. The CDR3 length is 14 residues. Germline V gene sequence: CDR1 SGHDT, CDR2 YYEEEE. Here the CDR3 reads CASSLNGVADTQYF. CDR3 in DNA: TGTGCCAGCAGCTTAAACGGGGTCGCAGATACGCAGTATTTT.

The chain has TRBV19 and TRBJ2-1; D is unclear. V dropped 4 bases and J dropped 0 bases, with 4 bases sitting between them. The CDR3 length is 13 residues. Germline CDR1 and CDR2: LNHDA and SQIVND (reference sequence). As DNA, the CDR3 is TGTGCCAGTAGTAGAGGCTCCTACAATGAGCAGTTCTTC. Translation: CASSRGSYNEQFF.

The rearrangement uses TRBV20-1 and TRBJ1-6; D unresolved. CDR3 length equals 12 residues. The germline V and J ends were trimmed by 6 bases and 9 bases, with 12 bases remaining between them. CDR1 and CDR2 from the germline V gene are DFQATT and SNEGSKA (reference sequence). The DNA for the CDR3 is TGCAGTGCAAGTGGGGTGAGTTCACCCCTCCACTTT. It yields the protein CSASGVSSPLHF.

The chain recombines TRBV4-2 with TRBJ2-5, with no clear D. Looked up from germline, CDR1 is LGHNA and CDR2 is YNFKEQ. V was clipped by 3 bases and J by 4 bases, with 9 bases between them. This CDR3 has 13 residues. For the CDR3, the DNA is TGTGCCAGCAGCCACCCGGCCTCAGAGACCCAGTACTTC. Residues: CASSHPASETQYF.

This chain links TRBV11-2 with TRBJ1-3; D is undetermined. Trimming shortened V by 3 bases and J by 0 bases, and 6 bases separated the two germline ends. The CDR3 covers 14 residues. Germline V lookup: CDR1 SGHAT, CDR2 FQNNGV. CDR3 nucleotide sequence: TGTGCCAGCAGCTTTCAGGCCTCTGGAAACACCATATATTTT. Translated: CASSFQASGNTIYF.

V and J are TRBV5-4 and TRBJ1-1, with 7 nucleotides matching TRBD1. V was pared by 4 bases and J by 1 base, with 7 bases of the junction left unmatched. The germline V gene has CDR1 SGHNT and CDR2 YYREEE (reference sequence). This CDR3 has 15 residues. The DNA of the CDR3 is TGTGCCAGCAGCCCAACAGGGGATGGGAACACTGAAGCTTTCTTT. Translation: CASSPTGDGNTEAFF.

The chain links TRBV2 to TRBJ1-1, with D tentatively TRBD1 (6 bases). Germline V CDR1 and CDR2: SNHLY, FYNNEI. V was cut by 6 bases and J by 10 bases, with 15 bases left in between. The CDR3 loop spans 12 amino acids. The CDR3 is CASSQEQGGAFF. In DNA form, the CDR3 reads TGTGCCAGCAGCCAAGAACAGGGTGGAGCTTTCTTT.

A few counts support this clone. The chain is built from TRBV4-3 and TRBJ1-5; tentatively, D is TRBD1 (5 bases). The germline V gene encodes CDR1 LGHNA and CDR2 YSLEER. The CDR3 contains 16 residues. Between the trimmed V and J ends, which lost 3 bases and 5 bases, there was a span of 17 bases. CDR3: CASSHSAQGGHQPQHF. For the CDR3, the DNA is TGCGCCAGCAGCCATAGCGCGCAGGGAGGACATCAGCCCCAGCATTTT.

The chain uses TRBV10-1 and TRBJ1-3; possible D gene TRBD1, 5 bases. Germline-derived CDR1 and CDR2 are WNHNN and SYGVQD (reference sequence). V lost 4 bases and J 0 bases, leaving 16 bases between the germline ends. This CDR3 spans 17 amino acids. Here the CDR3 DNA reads TGCGCCAGCAGTGGACCCGAGATTGGGACCTCTGGAAACACCATATATTTT. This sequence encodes CASSGPEIGTSGNTIYF.

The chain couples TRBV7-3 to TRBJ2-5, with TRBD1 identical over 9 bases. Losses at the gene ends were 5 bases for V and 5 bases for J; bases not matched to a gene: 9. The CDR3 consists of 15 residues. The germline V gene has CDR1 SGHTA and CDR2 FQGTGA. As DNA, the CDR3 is TGTGCCAGCAGCCCCGGGACAGGGTATAGCGAGACCCAGTACTTC. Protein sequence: CASSPGTGYSETQYF.